This TCR beta chain was identified during a study of patients and donors after allogeneic stem cell transplantation. This CDR3 spans 15 amino acids. Trimming stripped 6 bases from V and 5 bases from J, with 19 bases between. TCRdb independently ran MiXCR on the RT-PCR reads; one entry per CDR3 protein. The table includes around 200,000 distinct CDR3 sequences, more than 35% detected once. The rearrangement links TRBV12-3 or TRBV12-4 to TRBJ1-1; D is unresolved. The TCR sequence derives from a human donor who was either an allogeneic HSCT recipient or a stem cell or donor lymphocyte infusion donor (not recorded which). It is not recorded whose cells these are; they may come from a transplant donor. The material sequenced was blood, either unsorted or a sorted T cell fraction (not recorded which). CDR3 DNA: TGTGCCAGCAGCCCGGTTTCTGGGCGTGGGACTGAAGCTTTCTTT. Translating it yields CASSPVSGRGTEAFF.